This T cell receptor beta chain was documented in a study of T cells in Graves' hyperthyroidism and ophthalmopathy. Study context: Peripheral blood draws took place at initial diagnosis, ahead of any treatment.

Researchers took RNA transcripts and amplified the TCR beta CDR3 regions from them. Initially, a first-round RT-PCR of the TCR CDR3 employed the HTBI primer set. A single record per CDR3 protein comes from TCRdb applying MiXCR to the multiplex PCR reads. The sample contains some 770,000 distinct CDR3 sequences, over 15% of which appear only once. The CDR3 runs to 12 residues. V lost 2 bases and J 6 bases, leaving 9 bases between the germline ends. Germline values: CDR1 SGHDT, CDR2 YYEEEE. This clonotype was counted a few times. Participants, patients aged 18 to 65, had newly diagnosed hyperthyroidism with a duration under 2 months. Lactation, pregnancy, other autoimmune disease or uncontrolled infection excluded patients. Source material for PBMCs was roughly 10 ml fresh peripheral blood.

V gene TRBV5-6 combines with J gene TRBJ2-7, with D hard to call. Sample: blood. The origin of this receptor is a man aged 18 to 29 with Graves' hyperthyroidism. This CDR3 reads CASSFLSSEQYF. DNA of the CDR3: TGTGCCAGCAGCTTCTTGTCGAGCGAGCAGTACTTC.